The text below deals with one T cell receptor beta chain. Its antigen is unknown. Deep sequencing aimed at 1 in 200,000 to 1 in 1 million T cells' resolution. The method was immunoSEQ multiplex PCR; TCRdb's version includes in-frame clones alone and lacks a portion of them. The sample carries approximately 100,000 clones, about 53% recorded once. The data were obtained in a study of cytotoxic CD8 clonotypes in ibrutinib-treated CLL. The overall study: There were roughly 10 relapsed/refractory patients and roughly 15 treatment-naive patients, and fewer than 18 were IGHV unmutated. Response samples were taken after a median of approximately 11 months on treatment, range 6 to 36.

General study results and limits: Lymph node repertoires were not studied, and sampling times were unmatched.

Trimming removed 6 bases from V and 5 bases from J, with 8 bases in between. The germline CDR1 and CDR2 sequences are MGHDK and SYGVNS. The CDR3 is 11 residues long. This sample comprised PBMCs, obtained after 24 months of ibrutinib treatment. The sequence came from a human donor with chronic lymphocytic leukemia. The J gene is TRBJ2-7, the V gene TRBV25-1; the D is unclear. In DNA form, the CDR3 reads TGTGCCAGCAGCTCCTTACACGAGCAGTACTTC. It is translated as CASSSLHEQYF.